A selection of T cell receptor beta chains follows, all from one sample in a study of shared clonotypes between healthy human individuals. Generated by immunoSEQ multiplex PCR, the TCRdb table keeps only in-frame clones and is missing some. The table has some 2.1 million clones, 93% seen once. The specimen sequenced was naive CD8+ T cells from PBMCs. These receptors all come from a man in his late teens or twenties in good health. Some clones in this sample may be carry-over from other donors' samples. The CDR3 runs from the conserved cysteine through the conserved F or W. Rows may omit the clone size; those that give it use once, few, many or a size class.

TRBV27,once,CASSWARKSDTQYF
TRBV19,.,CASSSVSANTEAFF
TRBV28,.,CASNSGLAGASEQYF
TRBV2,.,CASSEAGTGLASGSMYEQYF
TRBV21-1,.,CASSTPPGLAGVGWDKCLQFF
TRBV7-8,.,CASRPLRGGPYQETQYF
TRBV6-1,.,CASSEGVRESYEQYF
TRBV11-2,.,CASRTGEFTGELFF
TRBV7-9,.,CASSPNGAGGLQNTQYF
TRBV19,.,CASSRGTGKDEQYF
TRBV6-1,.,CASSERGGNTEAFF
TRBV28,.,CASSLVRFWDTEAFF
TRBV19,.,CASSILGTAYEQYF
TRBV4-2,.,CASSQGADGEAFF
TRBV9,.,CASSGLYGYTF
TRBV6-4,.,CASSDSISSALIYGYTF
TRBV2,.,CASSSRDSYEQYF
TRBV27,.,CASSSGTKTYEQYF
TRBV4-1,.,CASSHGVGQGAYNEQFF
TRBV7-9,.,CASSPEASATAETQYF
TRBV2,.,CASRPRVASGRMGGETQYF
TRBV28,.,CASSLFSGGNYNEQFF
TRBV9,.,CASSVGDSVYEQYF
TRBV18,.,CASSSTANTGELFF
TRBV14,.,CASSQLPPGNTIYF
TRBV27,.,CASSPLARGASSYEQYF
TRBV9,.,CASSGDGSSGANVLTF
TRBV19,.,CAIRDGNEAFF
TRBV19,.,CASSMGTTYEQYF
TRBV5-4,.,CASSFDRGRGSYEQYF
TRBV5-1,once,CASSLDPGDGYTF
TRBV11-2,.,CASSFRSGVSSGANVLTF
TRBV9,once,CASRATQGNYGYTF
TRBV28,many,CASSLNREPNTIYF
TRBV18,.,CASSPLQGMNTEAFF
TRBV19,.,CASSQTWIGRDTQYF
TRBV29-1,.,CSVVKGDRIYEQYF
TRBV19,.,CASSMRDNYEQYF
TRBV28,.,CAIQPGQTYEQYF
TRBV28,once,CASSRTSGAPYNEQFF
TRBV9,.,CASSPPRGGYNEQFF
TRBV15,.,CATGERVSYEQYF
TRBV14,.,CASSLLRGTSAYNEQFF
TRBV4-1,.,CASSQDGREETQYF
TRBV4-1,.,CASSQFRGTYEQYF
TRBV2,.,CASRKRQGNADTQYF
TRBV9,.,CASSLQGIQETQYF
TRBV29-1,.,CSVVRREAKDEQFF
TRBV27,.,CASSLGRAGPYEQYF
TRBV15,.,CATSRGAGFSYEQYF
TRBV19,.,CASSIPNRDYGYTF
TRBV30,.,CAWSPTGNGYEQYF
TRBV11-3,.,CASSKGLAGEDGIEETQYF
TRBV30,.,CAWRLGKAEAFF
TRBV7-2,.,CASSLVGSGYEQYF
TRBV27,.,CASSLVGVNTEAFF
TRBV2,.,CASSLPNHGSYEQYF